This T cell receptor (beta chain) derives from a study of blood T cell repertoires in COVID-19. Overall study context: COVID-19 samples collected from the United States, Italy and Spain covered acute and convalescent phases. T cells, B-cell-depleted T cells, or PBMCs supplied cDNA or gDNA.

V lost 5 bases, J lost 2 bases, and 4 bases stayed unmatched. Germline CDR1 is SEHNR and CDR2 is FQNEAQ (reference sequence). This CDR3 contains 14 residues. How the authors handled the data: Amplification of reference gene primers was used by the study to estimate nucleated cell counts. Profiling relied on immunoSEQ multiplex PCR, and the TCRdb table lists in-frame clones only, not all of them. V and J calls and clone size are those listed in that table; D and trimming were worked out from the DNA. The table includes 80,000 or so clones, around 79% detected once. The chain is built from TRBV7-9 and TRBJ2-7, with 9 bases that match TRBD1. The sample comprised peripheral blood. The clonotype originates from a man aged 80 or over with acute or convalescent COVID-19. CDR3 sequence (DNA): TGTGCCAGCAGCGTGGGACAGGGTACCTACGAGCAGTACTTC. This codes for CASSVGQGTYEQYF.